A selection of T cell receptor beta chains follows, all from one sample in a study of cytomegalovirus exposure and HLA in healthy donors. Some clones are missing from TCRdb's copy, which holds only in-frame ones; the method was immunoSEQ multiplex PCR. Here the sample spans roughly 110,000 clones, about two thirds being singletons. The sequenced sample was PBMCs. These receptors were collected from a female donor in good health and CMV-seronegative. CDR3s include the opening cysteine and the closing phenylalanine or tryptophan. A D gene is named only where the DNA matches it firmly. Part of the rows lack a size; the others show once, few, many or a class for expanded clones.

size	V	D	J	DNA	CDR3
.	TRBV30	.	TRBJ1-5	TGTGCCTGGGCTAGGGGGGGGGATCAGCCCCAGCATTTT	CAWARGGDQPQHF
.	TRBV28	TRBD1	TRBJ2-7	TGTGCCACACATCAGACAGGGTGGGTCTACGAGCAGTACTTC	CATHQTGWVYEQYF
few	TRBV6-6	TRBD2	TRBJ2-7	TGTGCCATTCAAGCGACTAGCTTAAAGGTCGAGCAGTACTTC	CAIQATSLKVEQYF
few	TRBV5-5	TRBD1	TRBJ2-3	TGTGCCAGCAGCTTGGGGACAGGGCCGCAGTATTTT	CASSLGTGPQYF
few	TRBV6-5	.	TRBJ2-1	TGTGCCAGCAGCTCCCCGAGCTCCTACAATGAGCAGTTCTTC	CASSSPSSYNEQFF
.	TRBV28	.	TRBJ2-5	TGTGCCAGCAGTACCCTAGGGGGGGTCGAAGAGACCCAGTACTTC	CASSTLGGVEETQYF
.	TRBV10-3	TRBD2	TRBJ2-7	TGTGCCATCAAGGGCGGGAGGGAGCGGGGCGAGCAGTACTTC	CAIKGGRERGEQYF
.	TRBV5-8	.	TRBJ1-2	TGTGCCAGCAGCCTACCCCCTAACTATGGCTACACCTTC	CASSLPPNYGYTF
.	TRBV6-1	.	TRBJ1-3	TGTGCCAGCAGGGGCAGGGAAGTCTCCGGAAACACCATATATTTT	CASRGREVSGNTIYF
few	TRBV29-1	TRBD2	TRBJ2-1	TGCAGCGGCCGCCGCGGGAGCTACAATGAGCAGTTCTTC	CSGRRGSYNEQFF
.	TRBV5-1	.	TRBJ2-1	TGCGCCAGCAGCTACAGCACGACCCCTGGTGAGCAGTTCTTC	CASSYSTTPGEQFF
.	TRBV7-9	TRBD1	TRBJ2-1	TGTGCCAGCCCGACAGGGCCCCTAAACTACAATGAGCAGTTCTTC	CASPTGPLNYNEQFF
.	TRBV27	TRBD1	TRBJ2-7	TGTGCCAGCAGTTTATCGCCCGGGACAGCCTACGAGCAGTACTTC	CASSLSPGTAYEQYF
.	TRBV9	TRBD2	TRBJ2-1	TGTGCCAGCAGCCCTGGGACTAGCAGGAACAATGAGCAGTTCTTC	CASSPGTSRNNEQFF
.	TRBV5-6	.	TRBJ2-1	TGTGCCAGCAGCAAATCAATAGTTTCGGGCAATGAGCAGTTCTTC	CASSKSIVSGNEQFF
.	TRBV7-9	TRBD1	TRBJ1-6	TGTGCCAGCAGCCGACAGGGGACGGCTTATTCACCCCTCCACTTT	CASSRQGTAYSPLHF
.	TRBV25-1	TRBD2	TRBJ2-1	TGTGCCAGCGCGCATAGCGGGAGTTTGAATGAGCAGTTCTTC	CASAHSGSLNEQFF
.	TRBV4-2	TRBD2	TRBJ2-1	TGTGCCAGCAGCCAAGGACTAGCGGGAGCTAAGCAGTTCTTC	CASSQGLAGAKQFF
once	TRBV18	TRBD1	TRBJ1-1	TGTGCCAGCTCACAACAGGGGCTGAACACTGAAGCTTTCTTT	CASSQQGLNTEAFF
.	TRBV7-6	.	TRBJ2-3	TGTGCCAGCAGCTTAGCCGCGCGGGACTGGGGGGATACGCAGTATTTT	CASSLAARDWGDTQYF
.	TRBV7-9	TRBD1	TRBJ1-5	TGTGCCAGCAGCGACAGGGAGGATCAGCCCCAGCATTTT	CASSDREDQPQHF
once	TRBV7-3	TRBD1	TRBJ2-1	TGTGCCAGCAGCCTGGGACAGAGTGAGCAGTTCTTC	CASSLGQSEQFF
.	TRBV18	.	TRBJ2-1	TGTGCCAGCTCAGCCACGGGAGTTAACGGGTACAATGAGCAGTTCTTC	CASSATGVNGYNEQFF
.	TRBV25-1	.	TRBJ1-4	TGTGCCAGCAGTCCGACAGGCCCTAATGAAAAACTGTTTTTT	CASSPTGPNEKLFF
once	TRBV10-2	.	TRBJ2-3	TGCGCCAGCAGTGATTTACTTTACACAGATACGCAGTATTTT	CASSDLLYTDTQYF